This is a list of T cell receptor beta chains from one sample in a study of OX40 agonist ivuxolimab in advanced cancers. Produced via immunoSEQ multiplex PCR; TCRdb's table is partial and in-frame only. The sample carries roughly 41,000 clones, 88% recorded once. The source material was CD4+ or CD8+ T cells sorted from blood, sampled in a trial of the OX40 agonist ivuxolimab. The receptor set was obtained from an adult with an advanced solid tumor such as melanoma, head and neck, liver or kidney cancer. Each CDR3 is given without its conserved first and last residue. The order of the fields is J gene, V gene, CDR3 protein.

TRBJ2-7 TRBV4-1 ASSQDPGSRSYEQY
TRBJ2-7 TRBV29-1 SVAQVSDEQY
TRBJ2-2 TRBV6-5 ASRKRRPNTGELF
TRBJ2-1 TRBV7-9 ASSQGQDYNEQF
TRBJ2-3 TRBV7-7 ASSSEGANTQY
TRBJ1-2 TRBV13 ASSSMGQTVHGYT
TRBJ2-3 TRBV6-6 ASSKAGVDTQY
TRBJ2-7 TRBV29-1 SVEVGGRAYGEQY
TRBJ2-3 TRBV5-4 ASSLIKGAGLTDTQY
TRBJ1-2 TRBV19 ASIGTANNYGYT
TRBJ2-7 TRBV10-3 AISESFNAEQY
TRBJ1-1 TRBV7-9 ASSLLGPEAF
TRBJ1-6 TRBV5-1 ASSPGQNSPLH
TRBJ1-5 TRBV6-1 ASSEGEANQPQH
TRBJ2-7 TRBV6-1 ASSELRDSSYEQY
TRBJ1-5 TRBV19 ASSPLPSVPPQH
TRBJ2-3 TRBV7-6 ASSMDRGTDTQY
TRBJ2-7 TRBV11-2 ASSLDRGAGFELVEQY
TRBJ1-5 TRBV2 ASSAGSSNQPQH
TRBJ2-7 TRBV19 ASAAGVSYEQY
TRBJ1-4 TRBV13 ASSEGVNEKLF
TRBJ2-6 TRBV5-1 ASSLAAGGANVLT
TRBJ2-7 TRBV11-1 ASSLRQGYEQY
TRBJ2-7 TRBV4-1 ASSRGPGGSFDEQY
TRBJ2-1 TRBV21-1 ASRIPGQGLNEQF
TRBJ1-2 TRBV5-4 ASSLASSYT
TRBJ1-1 TRBV11-3 ASSYESGNTEAF
TRBJ2-7 TRBV7-2 ASSLGQDRRFRSYEQY
TRBJ1-5 TRBV15 ATSSNSWAGGAQPQH
TRBJ1-6 TRBV10-3 AISESDSANSPLH
TRBJ2-1 TRBV19 ASTGLAGDNEQF